The rows below give T cell receptor beta chains drawn from one sample of a study of T cell responses to AZD1222 COVID-19 vaccine. TCRdb keeps only in-frame clones here, not all; method: immunoSEQ multiplex PCR. Among more than 150,000 clones, roughly 90% were seen once, and the ten largest hold 1.5%. The sequenced sample was peripheral blood, obtained 28 days after the second AZD1222 dose. Every receptor here comes from an adult who received the AZD1222 COVID-19 vaccine. Each CDR3 is given with its conserved first and last residue. A D gene is named only where the DNA matches it firmly. Size values are once, few and many counts, or a class for expanded clones, and some rows have none.

v_gene	j_gene	abundance	d_gene	CDR3aa	CDR3nt
TRBV6-5	TRBJ2-7	-	TRBD2	CASSPTLAGAYEQYF	TGTGCCAGCAGTCCTACTTTAGCGGGAGCCTACGAGCAGTACTTC
TRBV10-3	TRBJ2-3	once	TRBD1	CATGTESTDTQYF	TGTGCCACTGGGACAGAAAGCACAGATACGCAGTATTTT
TRBV5-1	TRBJ2-7	-	-	CASSPLGEGYEQYF	TGCGCCAGCAGCCCCCTGGGCGAGGGCTACGAGCAGTACTTC
TRBV18	TRBJ1-6	-	-	CASSPAGTAYNSPLHF	TGTGCCAGCTCACCCGCCGGGACGGCTTATAATTCACCCCTCCACTTT
TRBV5-1	TRBJ2-2	-	-	CASSPRRGGTGELFF	TGCGCCAGCAGCCCTCGGAGAGGGGGCACCGGGGAGCTGTTTTTT
TRBV27	TRBJ1-2	-	-	CASSLSSREYGYTF	TGTGCCAGCAGTTTAAGTTCTCGGGAATATGGCTACACCTTC
TRBV7-9	TRBJ2-5	-	-	CASSSPPPKETQYF	TGTGCCAGCAGCTCTCCGCCCCCGAAAGAGACCCAGTACTTC
TRBV5-1	TRBJ2-3	once	-	CASSLGHASTDTQYF	TGCGCCAGCAGCTTAGGACATGCTAGCACAGATACGCAGTATTTT
TRBV12-3/TRBV12-4	TRBJ2-1	-	-	CASSFDRGGPFF	TGTGCCAGCAGTTTCGACAGAGGAGGTCCGTTCTTC
TRBV21-1	TRBJ2-1	-	-	CARAGGTSRRQFF	TGTGCCAGAGCCGGAGGAACGAGTCGGCGGCAGTTCTTC
TRBV5-6	TRBJ2-7	-	TRBD1	CASIPGQGSYEQYF	TGTGCCAGCATCCCGGGACAGGGGTCCTACGAGCAGTACTTC
TRBV7-2	TRBJ2-7	-	-	CASSSRQAGEQYF	TGTGCCAGCAGCTCTCGTCAGGCGGGCGAGCAGTACTTC
TRBV5-4	TRBJ1-6	-	TRBD1	CASSGDRDGNSPLHF	TGTGCCAGCAGCGGGGACAGGGACGGGAATTCACCCCTCCACTTT
TRBV15	TRBJ2-7	-	-	CATSRVEGTTYEQYF	TGTGCCACCAGCAGGGTGGAGGGTACTACCTACGAGCAGTACTTC
TRBV29-1	TRBJ2-7	-	-	CSVGDHYEQYF	TGCAGCGTTGGGGACCACTACGAGCAGTACTTC
TRBV7-3	TRBJ1-3	-	-	CASMGRNTIYF	TGTGCCAGCATGGGGAGAAACACCATATATTTT
TRBV7-6	TRBJ2-1	-	-	CASTPSSGLSPHEQFF	TGTGCCAGCACCCCTAGCTCAGGGTTGAGCCCCCATGAGCAGTTCTTC
TRBV6-6	TRBJ2-5	once	TRBD2	CASQTPNSGSQETQYF	TGTGCCAGCCAAACCCCAAATAGCGGGAGCCAAGAGACCCAGTACTTC
TRBV7-7	TRBJ2-3	few	TRBD2	CASNGLAEDTQYF	TGTGCTAGCAACGGACTAGCGGAAGATACGCAGTATTTT
TRBV5-8	TRBJ1-4	-	-	CASSPLGQTPNEKLFF	TGTGCCAGCAGCCCCCTTGGGCAGACCCCTAATGAAAAACTGTTTTTT
TRBV7-9	TRBJ1-5	-	TRBD1	CASSSGQGHQPQHF	TGTGCCAGCAGCTCGGGACAGGGTCATCAGCCCCAGCATTTT
TRBV9	TRBJ2-3	-	-	CAGGRGTSDTDTQYF	TGTGCCGGAGGAAGGGGGACTTCCGACACAGATACGCAGTATTTT
TRBV5-1	TRBJ2-3	-	TRBD1	CASSYGTGDTQYF	TGCGCCAGCAGCTACGGGACAGGGGATACGCAGTATTTT
TRBV5-1	TRBJ2-2	few	-	CASTPGASATGELFF	TGCGCCAGCACCCCGGGGGCTAGCGCCACCGGGGAGCTGTTTTTT
TRBV7-2	TRBJ2-7	-	-	CASRFGRSSYEQYF	TGTGCCAGCAGGTTTGGCCGGAGCTCCTACGAGCAGTACTTC
TRBV10-3	TRBJ1-2	once	TRBD1	CAIRSTGTGSTQSKNGYTF	TGTGCCATCAGAAGTACCGGGACAGGGTCTACTCAGAGCAAAAATGGCTACACCTTC